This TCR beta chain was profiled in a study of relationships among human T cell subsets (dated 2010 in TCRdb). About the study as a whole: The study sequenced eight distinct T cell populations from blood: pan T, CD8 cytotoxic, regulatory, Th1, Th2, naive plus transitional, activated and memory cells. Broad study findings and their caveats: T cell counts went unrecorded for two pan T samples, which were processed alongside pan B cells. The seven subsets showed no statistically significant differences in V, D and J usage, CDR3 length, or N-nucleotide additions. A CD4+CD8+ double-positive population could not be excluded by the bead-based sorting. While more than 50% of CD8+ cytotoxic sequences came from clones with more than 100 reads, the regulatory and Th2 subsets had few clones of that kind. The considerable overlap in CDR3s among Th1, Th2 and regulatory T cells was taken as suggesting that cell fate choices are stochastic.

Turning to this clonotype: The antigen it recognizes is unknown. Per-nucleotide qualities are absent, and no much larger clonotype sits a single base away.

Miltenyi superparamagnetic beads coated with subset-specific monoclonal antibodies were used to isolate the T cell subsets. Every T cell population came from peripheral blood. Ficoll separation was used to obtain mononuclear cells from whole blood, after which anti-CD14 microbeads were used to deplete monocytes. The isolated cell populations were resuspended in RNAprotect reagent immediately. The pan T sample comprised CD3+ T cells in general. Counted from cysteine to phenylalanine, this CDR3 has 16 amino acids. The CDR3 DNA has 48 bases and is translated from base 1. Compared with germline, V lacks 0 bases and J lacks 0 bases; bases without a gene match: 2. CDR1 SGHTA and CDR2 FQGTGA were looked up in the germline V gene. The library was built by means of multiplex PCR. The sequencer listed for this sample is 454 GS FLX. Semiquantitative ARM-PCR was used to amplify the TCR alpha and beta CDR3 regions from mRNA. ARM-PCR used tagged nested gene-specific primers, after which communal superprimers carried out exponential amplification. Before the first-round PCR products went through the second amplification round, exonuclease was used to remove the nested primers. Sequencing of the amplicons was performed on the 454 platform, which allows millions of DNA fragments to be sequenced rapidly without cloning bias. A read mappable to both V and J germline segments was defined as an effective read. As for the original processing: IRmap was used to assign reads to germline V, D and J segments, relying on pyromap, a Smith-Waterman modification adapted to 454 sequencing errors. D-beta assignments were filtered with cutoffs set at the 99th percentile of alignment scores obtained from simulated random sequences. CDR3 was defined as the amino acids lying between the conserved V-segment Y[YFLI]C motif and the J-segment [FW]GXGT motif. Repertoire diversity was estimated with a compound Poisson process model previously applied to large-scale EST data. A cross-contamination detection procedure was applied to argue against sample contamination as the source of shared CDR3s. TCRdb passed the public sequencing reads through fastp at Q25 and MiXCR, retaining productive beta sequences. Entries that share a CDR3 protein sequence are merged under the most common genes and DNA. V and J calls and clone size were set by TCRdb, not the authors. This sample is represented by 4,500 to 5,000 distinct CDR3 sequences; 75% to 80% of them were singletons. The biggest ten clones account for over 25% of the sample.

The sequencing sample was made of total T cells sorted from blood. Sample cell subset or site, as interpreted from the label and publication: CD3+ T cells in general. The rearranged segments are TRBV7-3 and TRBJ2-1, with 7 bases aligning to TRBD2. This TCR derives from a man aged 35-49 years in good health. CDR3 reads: CASSLTRGSSYNEQFF. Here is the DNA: TGTGCCAGCAGCTTAACGCGGGGGAGCTCCTACAATGAGCAGTTCTTC.